This paragraph reports one T cell receptor beta chain. Its binding antigen is unknown. The input lacks base qualities; no much larger clone sits a single base away. The run used an Illumina HiSeq 1500. TCRdb's own reprocessing of the public reads used fastp at Q25 and MiXCR and kept productive beta chains. Entries that share a CDR3 protein sequence are merged under the most common genes and DNA. This sample is represented by hundreds of thousands of distinct CDR3 sequences; about a third of them were singletons. The top ten clonotypes cover around 2.8% of the sample. The data are from a study of T cell repertoires in cytomegalovirus infection (dated by TCRdb to between 2017 and 2020). About the study as a whole: Donor HLA type was relevant to the analysis, because carriage of CMV infection together with the matching HLA type was indicated by public TCR beta signatures. Here is what the overall study found, with its caveats: The ex vivo response was dominated by HLA-C-restricted CMV-specific TCR beta clonotypes, which also provided the single most frequent clonotype in two of eight donors. In both this cohort and an independent roughly 400-donor cohort, the cumulative frequency of public TCR beta family members distinguished carriers of CMV infection plus the relevant HLA type.

Inclusive of the bounding cysteine and phenylalanine, the CDR3 is 15 residues long. The only DNA kept is the CDR3, 45 bases in frame from the first base. V is pruned by 2 bases and J by 5 bases, leaving 5 bases of the junction without a gene match. Per the germline V gene, SGHTA is the CDR1 and FQGTGA is the CDR2. The source material was PBMCs. The receptor comes from a human donor in good health (CMV status not recorded). Some clones in this sample may be carry-over from other donors' samples. The sequence joins TRBV7-3 to TRBJ2-1; 8 bases in the junction line up with TRBD2. The CDR3 sequence is CASSLAGGLNNEQFF. The DNA sequence is as follows: TGTGCCAGCAGCTTAGCGGGGGGTTTGAACAATGAGCAGTTCTTC.